This TCR beta chain was found in a study of control samples from healthy donors and cancer patients. Measured with immunoSEQ multiplex PCR; TCRdb has only the in-frame clones, and not every one. The data contain 150,000 or so clones, roughly 93% of them seen just once; the ten biggest clones take up 4.1%. Losses at the gene ends were 6 bases for V and 11 bases for J; bases not matched to a gene: 7. The CDR3 loop spans 12 amino acids. CDR1 MNHEY and CDR2 SVGAGI come from the germline V gene. The sequenced sample consisted of blood. J is TRBJ2-7 and V is TRBV6-5, with 10 bases identical to TRBD1. This sequence was found in a woman aged 55-69 years in good health. As DNA, the CDR3 is TGTGCCAGCAGGGATGCCGGGACAGGGGAGTACTTC. It yields the protein CASRDAGTGEYF.